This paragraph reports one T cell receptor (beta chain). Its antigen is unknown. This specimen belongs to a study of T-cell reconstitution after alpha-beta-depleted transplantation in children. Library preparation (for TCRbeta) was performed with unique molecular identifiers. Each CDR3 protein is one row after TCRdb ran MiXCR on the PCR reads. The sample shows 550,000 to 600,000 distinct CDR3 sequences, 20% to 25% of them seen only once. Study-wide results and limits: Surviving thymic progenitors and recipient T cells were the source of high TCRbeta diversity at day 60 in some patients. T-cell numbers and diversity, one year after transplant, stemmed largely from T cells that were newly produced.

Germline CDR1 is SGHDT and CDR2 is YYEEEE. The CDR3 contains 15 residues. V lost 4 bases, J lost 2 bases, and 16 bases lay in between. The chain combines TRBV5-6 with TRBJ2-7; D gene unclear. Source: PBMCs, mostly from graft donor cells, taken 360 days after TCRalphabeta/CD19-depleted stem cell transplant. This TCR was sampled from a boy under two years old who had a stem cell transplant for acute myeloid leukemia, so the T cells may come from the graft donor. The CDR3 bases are TGTGCCAGCAGCACCCTTGGCCCCAGAACCTACGAGCAGTACTTC. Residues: CASSTLGPRTYEQYF. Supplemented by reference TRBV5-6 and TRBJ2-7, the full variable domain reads DAGVTQSPTHLIKTRGQQVTLRCSPKSGHDTVSWYQQALGQGPQFIFQYYEEEERQRGNFPDRFSGHQFPNYSSELNVNALLLGDSALYLCASSTLGPRTYEQYFGPGTRLTVT.